This T cell receptor beta chain was obtained from a study of T cells in Graves' hyperthyroidism and ophthalmopathy. For the study at large: The authors collected peripheral blood at initial diagnosis, before any treatment.

Stable Graves' hyperthyroidism denoted no ophthalmopathy progression over 18 months. Reasons for excluding patients were uncontrolled infection, other autoimmune disease, pregnancy or lactation. Used for diagnoses were clinical symptoms, serum thyroxine and TRAb, thyroid ultrasound and orbital computed tomography. V gave up 7 bases and J gave up 7 bases, with 17 bases separating them. Germline values: CDR1 SQVTM, CDR2 ANQGSEA. This CDR3 region has 13 residues. Amplified TCR beta CDR3 regions derived from RNA transcripts. A first-round RT-PCR of the TCR CDR3 used the HTBI primer set. TCRdb reprocessed the multiplex PCR reads via MiXCR and lists one record per CDR3 protein. The table has some 620,000 distinct CDR3 sequences, 15% to 20% seen once. This clonotype was detected only a few times.

This TCR was sampled from a woman aged 25-40 years with Graves' hyperthyroidism. The specimen sequenced was blood. The chain combines TRBV29-1 with TRBJ2-1; D is possibly TRBD2 (6 bases). The CDR3 DNA sequence: TGCAGCGCTGCTGGGGGAGGTACTAATGAGCAGTTCTTC. Protein sequence: CSAAGGGTNEQFF.